This T cell receptor (beta chain) derives from a study of CD8 T cells in ankylosing spondylitis. Whole-study findings and limits: Seven to nine highly homologous variants formed a TCR beta motif that appeared characteristic of ankylosing spondylitis blood. In ankylosing spondylitis patients, matched synovial fluid reportedly showed significant enrichment of disease-linked clones.

5'-RACE, quantitative and with molecular barcodes, yielded the TCR beta libraries. TCRdb analysed the 5' RACE reads with MiXCR anew, one entry per CDR3 protein. Of hundreds of thousands of distinct CDR3 sequences detected, about a fifth appear once; the ten largest clones hold approximately 3.7%. This clonotype has only a few counts. Its antigen is unidentified. The CDR3 extends over 15 amino acids. Trimming cost V 1 base and J 4 bases, with 13 bases left between them. Germline CDR1 and CDR2: SGHTA and FQGNSA. This clonotype was sampled from a female donor with ankylosing spondylitis or in good health (not recorded which). The V call is TRBV7-2, the J call TRBJ1-2; D remains unclear. Sequencing used blood, either unsorted or a sorted T cell fraction (not recorded which). The CDR3 loop is CASSLEEPRSYGYTF. The CDR3 DNA follows: TGTGCCAGCAGCTTAGAGGAACCCAGAAGCTATGGCTACACCTTC.